A single sample is the source of the 24 T cell receptor beta chains below, sequenced in a study of blood T cell repertoires in COVID-19. Measured with immunoSEQ multiplex PCR; TCRdb has only the in-frame clones, and not every one. Of about 63,000 clones in the sample, over 75% are singletons; the top ten hold approximately 5.1%. The source material was peripheral blood. Receptors originate from a human donor in a cohort sampled during active COVID-19.

The genes are TRBV7-9 and TRBJ1-3; a weak D match, TRBD1 (5 bases). Germline CDR1 SEHNR, CDR2 FQNEAQ (reference sequence). Trimming pared 0 bases from V and 3 bases from J, leaving 15 bases between. The CDR3 has 17 residues. CDR3 in amino acids: CASSLASVRDFGNTIYF. In DNA form, the CDR3 reads TGTGCCAGCAGCTTAGCGTCTGTCAGGGACTTTGGAAACACCATATATTTT.

The CDR3 nucleotides read TGTGCCAGTAAAGGGGCGGGGGCCAGCAATCAGCCCCAGCATTTT. Translation: CASKGAGASNQPQHF. The J gene is TRBJ1-5, the V gene TRBV19; perhaps TRBD1 as D (6 bases). V lost 7 bases and J lost 1, with 14 bases in between. The CDR3 totals 15 residues. Germline V CDR1 and CDR2: LNHDA, SQIVND (reference sequence).

In DNA, the CDR3 is TGCGCCAGCAGCGCTAGTCAAAATTCACCCCTCCACTTT. Translating it yields CASSASQNSPLHF. This sequence joins TRBV5-1 and TRBJ1-6; unclear D gene. The V end was cut by 4 bases, the J end by 7 bases, with 9 bases between. Germline V gives CDR1 SGHRS, CDR2 YFSETQ. This CDR3 comprises 13 residues.

The CDR3 loop reads CASSLGPGLETQYF. For the CDR3, the DNA is TGTGCCAGCAGCTTAGGGCCAGGGCTGGAGACCCAGTACTTC. The V gene is TRBV11-2, the J gene TRBJ2-5; a weak D match, TRBD1 (5 bases). Germline V gives CDR1 SGHAT, CDR2 FQNNGV. CDR3 length: 14 amino acids. Between the trimmed V and J ends, which lost 1 base and 5 bases, there was a span of 11 bases. Looking up the rest from reference TRBV11-2 and TRBJ2-5 gives the full variable domain: EAGVAQSPRYKIIEKRQSVAFWCNPISGHATLYWYQQILGQGPKLLIQFQNNGVVDDSQLPKDRFSAERLKGVDSTLKIQPAKLEDSAVYLCASSLGPGLETQYFGPGTRLLVL.

Points on this clone: At one end, the junction sequence differs from germline, possibly due to a read error. J is TRBJ2-7 and V is TRBV6-1, with 9 bases aligning to TRBD2. This CDR3 spans 16 amino acids. The germline CDR1 and CDR2 sequences are MNHNS and SASEGT. In DNA form, the CDR3 reads TGTGCCAGCAGTGAAAGGGGTGGGACTAGCTCCCACGAGCAGTACTTC. It codes for CASSERGGTSSHEQYF.

This chain links TRBV4-1 with TRBJ1-2; 9 bases fit TRBD1. V shed 5 bases, J shed 2 bases, and the junction held 6 bases outside the gene matches. There are 15 residues in the CDR3. CDR1 and CDR2 from the germline V gene are MGHRA and YSYEKL. The DNA of the CDR3 is TGCGCCAGCAGCGGTCCGGGACAGGGAAACTATGGCTACACCTTC. Translated, it gives CASSGPGQGNYGYTF.

The chain links TRBV18 to TRBJ2-1; TRBD2 agrees at 12 bases. CDR3 length equals 15 residues. Germline values: CDR1 KGHSH, CDR2 LQKENI. J was trimmed by 4 bases and V by 5 bases; bases with no gene match: 3. CDR3 DNA sequence: TGTGCCAGCTCATGGACTAGCGGGACATACAATGAGCAGTTCTTC. Protein product: CASSWTSGTYNEQFF. Together with reference TRBV18 and TRBJ2-1, the CDR3 gives the full variable domain: NAGVMQNPRHLVRRRGQEARLRCSPMKGHSHVYWYRQLPEEGLKFMVYLQKENIIDESGMPKERFSAEFPKEGPSILRIQQVVRGDSAAYFCASSWTSGTYNEQFFGPGTRLTVL.

This clone was detected only a few times. This chain joins TRBV7-8 and TRBJ2-1, with 7 positions matching TRBD2. The CDR3 covers 15 residues. The germline V gene has CDR1 SGHVS and CDR2 FQNEAQ. The ends lost 5 bases at V and 0 bases at J; junction bases unmatched: 4. CDR3 nucleotides: TGTGCCAGCAGCAAAAGCGGGGACTCCTACAATGAGCAGTTCTTC. This encodes CASSKSGDSYNEQFF.

This clone has only a few counts. This sequence joins TRBV19 and TRBJ1-4; D is ambiguous. Trimming shortened V by 5 bases and J by 6 bases, and 10 bases separated the two germline ends. Germline CDR1 reads LNHDA; CDR2 reads SQIVND (reference sequence). The CDR3 contains 13 residues. CDR3 sequence reads: CASSLGTDEKLFF. The DNA of the CDR3 is TGTGCCAGTAGTCTTGGTACAGATGAAAAACTGTTTTTT.

The chain links TRBV4-1 to TRBJ2-6; 8 nucleotides match TRBD1. The V and J ends lost 4 bases and 0 bases, in that order; junction bases with no gene match: 5. The CDR3 covers 17 residues. The germline CDR1 and CDR2 sequences are MGHRA and YSYEKL. This chain's CDR3 is CASSRTGQYSGANVLTF. CDR3 bases: TGCGCCAGCAGCCGGACAGGGCAATACTCTGGGGCCAACGTCCTGACTTTC.

The gene calls are TRBV5-5 and TRBJ2-1; TRBD1 aligns across 9 bases. The CDR3 extends over 14 amino acids. V lost 7 bases and J lost 7; bases outside the gene matches: 9. Germline CDR1 and CDR2: SGHKS and YYEKEE (reference sequence). DNA for the CDR3: TGTGCCAGCCAGGGACAGGGAAGATTAAATGAGCAGTTCTTC. Protein product: CASQGQGRLNEQFF.

The gene calls are TRBV11-1 and TRBJ2-3, with 10 bases fitting TRBD2. The CDR3 totals 16 residues. Unmatched junction bases numbered 12, after V lost 5 bases and J lost 7 bases. Germline CDR1 and CDR2: SGHAT and FQDESV (reference sequence). In DNA, the CDR3 is TGTGCCAGCAGCCTCGTAGCGGGAGGCTCAGGGAATACGCAGTATTTT. Translation: CASSLVAGGSGNTQYF. Variable domain in full (rest from reference TRBV11-1 and TRBJ2-3): EAEVAQSPRYKITEKSQAVAFWCDPISGHATLYWYRQILGQGPELLVQFQDESVVDDSQLPKDRFSAERLKGVDSTLKIQPAELGDSAMYLCASSLVAGGSGNTQYFGPGTRLTVL.

J is TRBJ1-1 and V is TRBV28, with D uncertain. The CDR3 runs 11 residues. Between the trimmed V and J ends, which lost 6 bases and 4 bases, there was a span of 6 bases. Per the germline V gene, CDR1 is MDHEN and CDR2 is SYDVKM. The CDR3 sequence: CASRALTEAFF. CDR3 DNA sequence: TGTGCCAGCAGGGCCCTCACTGAAGCTTTCTTT.

The rearrangement links TRBV28 to TRBJ2-7; D is undetermined. CDR1 is MDHEN, CDR2 SYDVKM, per germline. The V and J ends lost 3 bases and 3 bases respectively, with 9 bases between them. This CDR3 is built from 13 residues. The CDR3 is CASSLISLYEQYF. CDR3 coding DNA: TGTGCCAGCAGTTTGATTAGTCTCTACGAGCAGTACTTC.

The gene calls are TRBV3-1 (or the pseudogene TRBV3-2) and TRBJ2-5, with TRBD2 as a possible D gene (5 bases). The germline CDR1 and CDR2 sequences are LGHDT and YNNKEL (reference sequence). The CDR3 spans 13 residues. V was pared by 1 base and J by 8 bases, with 11 bases between. In DNA form, the CDR3 reads TGTGCCAGCAGCCAAGGAACCGAGGGAACCCAGTACTTC. Residues: CASSQGTEGTQYF.

The chain uses TRBV7-2 and TRBJ2-7; 11 bases match TRBD2. With V trimmed by 5 bases and J by 3 bases, 6 bases remained unmatched. The CDR3 extends over 15 amino acids. Germline V lookup: CDR1 SGHTA, CDR2 FQGNSA. CDR3 nucleotide sequence: TGTGCCAGCAGCGCACTAGCGGGAGATTACTACGAGCAGTACTTC. Protein sequence: CASSALAGDYYEQYF.

The count of this clone is one. This chain connects TRBV7-9 to TRBJ1-4; D is uncertain. The CDR3 covers 14 residues. The V gene lost 6 bases and the J gene lost 6 bases, with 14 bases spanning the gap. Germline V gives CDR1 SEHNR, CDR2 FQNEAQ (reference sequence). Written as DNA, the CDR3 is TGTGCCAGCAGTTACGGCGGGGTCGATGAAAAACTGTTTTTT. Protein sequence: CASSYGGVDEKLFF.

The CDR3 region has the DNA TGTGCCAGCAGCCCAGGAGGTAGCGGGGGGGATGAGCAGTTCTTC. It specifies CASSPGGSGGDEQFF. The chain joins TRBV11-2 to TRBJ2-1; 11 bases line up with TRBD2. The germline V gene encodes CDR1 SGHAT and CDR2 FQNNGV. V lost 5 bases and J lost 8; bases outside the gene matches: 8. CDR3 length equals 15 residues.

V is TRBV6-4 and J is TRBJ2-1, with TRBD1 identical over 7 bases. This CDR3 has 16 residues. V lost 4 bases to trimming and J lost 0 bases; unmatched junction nucleotides: 6. The V gene's germline CDR1 is MRHNA and CDR2 SNTAGT. As DNA, the CDR3 is TGTGCCAGCAGTGCACAGGGACAGAGCTCCTACAATGAGCAGTTCTTC. Its translation: CASSAQGQSSYNEQFF.

The chain has TRBV3-1 (or the pseudogene TRBV3-2) and TRBJ1-4; 8 positions agree with TRBD1. CDR1 is LGHDT and CDR2 is YNNKEL in the germline V gene (reference sequence). The trim removed 5 bases at V and 3 bases at J, leaving 8 bases unmatched. The CDR3 covers 16 residues. The CDR3 nucleotides read TGTGCCAGCAGCTGGGTTCAGGGGGCCTCTAATGAAAAACTGTTTTTT. Protein product: CASSWVQGASNEKLFF.

The chain employs TRBV7-6 and TRBJ2-5; tentative D call: TRBD2 (5 bases). Germline-derived CDR1 and CDR2 are SGHVS and FNYEAQ. There are 14 residues in the CDR3. The V end was cut by 2 bases, the J end by 5 bases, with 12 bases between. The CDR3 coding sequence is TGTGCCAGCAGCTTACTAGAGGGTTGGGAGACCCAGTACTTC. Protein sequence: CASSLLEGWETQYF.

The chain carries TRBV5-6 and TRBJ2-7; the match to TRBD1 covers 7 bases. Germline V CDR1 and CDR2: SGHDT, YYEEEE. The trim removed 3 bases at V and 0 bases at J, leaving 6 bases unmatched. This CDR3 is 15 amino acids long. The CDR3 bases are TGTGCCAGCAGCTCAGGACAGGCCACCTCCTACGAGCAGTACTTC. Encoded protein: CASSSGQATSYEQYF.

The rearrangement uses TRBV5-5 and TRBJ1-5; D might be TRBD1 (6 bases). Per the germline V gene, CDR1 is SGHKS and CDR2 is YYEKEE (reference sequence). V lost 4 bases and J lost 4, with 12 bases in between. The CDR3 has 14 residues. The CDR3 sequence is CASSDGTLNQPQHF. In DNA, the CDR3 is TGTGCCAGCAGCGACGGGACACTTAATCAGCCCCAGCATTTT.

The chain joins TRBV5-1 to TRBJ2-2; tentative D call: TRBD1 (6 bases). The CDR3 loop spans 17 amino acids. Looked up from germline, CDR1 is SGHRS and CDR2 is YFSETQ. Trimming removed 0 bases from V and 7 bases from J, with 19 bases in between. As DNA, the CDR3 is TGCGCCAGCAGCTTGGAACCGGGACACGATATGATCGGGGAGCTGTTTTTT. As protein: CASSLEPGHDMIGELFF.